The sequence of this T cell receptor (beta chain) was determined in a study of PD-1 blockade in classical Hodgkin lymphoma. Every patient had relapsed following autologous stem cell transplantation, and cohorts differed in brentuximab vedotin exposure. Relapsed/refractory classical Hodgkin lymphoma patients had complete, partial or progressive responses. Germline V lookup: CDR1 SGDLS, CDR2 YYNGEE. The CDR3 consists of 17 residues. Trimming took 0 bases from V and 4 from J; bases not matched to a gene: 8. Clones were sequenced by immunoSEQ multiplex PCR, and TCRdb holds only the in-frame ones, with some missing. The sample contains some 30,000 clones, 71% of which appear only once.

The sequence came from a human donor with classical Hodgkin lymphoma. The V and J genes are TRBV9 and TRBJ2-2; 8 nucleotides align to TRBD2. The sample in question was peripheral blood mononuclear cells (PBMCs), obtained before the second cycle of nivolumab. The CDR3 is CASSVAISGGRTGELFF. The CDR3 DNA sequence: TGTGCCAGCAGCGTAGCAATCAGCGGGGGCCGCACCGGGGAGCTGTTTTTT.